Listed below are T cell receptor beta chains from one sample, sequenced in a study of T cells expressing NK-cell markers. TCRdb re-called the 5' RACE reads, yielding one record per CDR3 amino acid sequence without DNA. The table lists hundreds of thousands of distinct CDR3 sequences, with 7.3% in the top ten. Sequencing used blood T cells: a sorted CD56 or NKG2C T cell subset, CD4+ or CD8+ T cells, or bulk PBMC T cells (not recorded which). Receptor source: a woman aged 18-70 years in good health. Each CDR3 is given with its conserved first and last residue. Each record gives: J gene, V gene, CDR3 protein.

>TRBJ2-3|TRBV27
CASQARWSTDTQYF
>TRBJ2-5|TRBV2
CATERGQAGETQYF
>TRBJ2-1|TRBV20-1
CSAGTGYTYSGNEQFF
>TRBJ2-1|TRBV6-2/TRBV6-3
CASSSSWTGYNEQFF
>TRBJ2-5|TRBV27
CASSPTPNRGEETQYF
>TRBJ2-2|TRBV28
CASSIVRANTGELFF
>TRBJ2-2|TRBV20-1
CSAKSTGELFF
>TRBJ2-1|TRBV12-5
CASGTSGGASEQFF
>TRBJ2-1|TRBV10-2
CASSEETSGHNEQFF
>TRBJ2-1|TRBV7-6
CAGGRGPSDEQFF
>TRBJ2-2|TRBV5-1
CATKPGTGELFF
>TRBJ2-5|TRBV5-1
CASSLVGEQETQYF